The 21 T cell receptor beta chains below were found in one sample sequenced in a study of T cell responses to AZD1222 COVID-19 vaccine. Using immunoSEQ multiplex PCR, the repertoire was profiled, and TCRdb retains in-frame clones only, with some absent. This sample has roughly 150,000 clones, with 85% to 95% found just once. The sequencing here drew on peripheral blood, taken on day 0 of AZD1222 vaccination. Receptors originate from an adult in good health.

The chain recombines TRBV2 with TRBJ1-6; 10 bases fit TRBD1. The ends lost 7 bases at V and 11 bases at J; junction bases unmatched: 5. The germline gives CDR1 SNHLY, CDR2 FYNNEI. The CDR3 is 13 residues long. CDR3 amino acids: CASTGTGVAPLHF. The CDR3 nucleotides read TGTGCCAGCACGGGGACAGGGGTTGCACCCCTCCACTTT.

The CDR3 region has the DNA TGTGCCAGCAGGGGAAGACAGGGTGGAAACACCATATATTTT. Protein sequence: CASRGRQGGNTIYF. The rearrangement joins TRBV6-6 to TRBJ1-3; TRBD1 matches at 7 bases. The CDR3 is 14 amino acids. The junction had 5 bases not matched to a gene; V was cut back by 6 bases and J by 3 bases. Germline CDR1 reads MNHNY; CDR2 reads SVGAGI (reference sequence).

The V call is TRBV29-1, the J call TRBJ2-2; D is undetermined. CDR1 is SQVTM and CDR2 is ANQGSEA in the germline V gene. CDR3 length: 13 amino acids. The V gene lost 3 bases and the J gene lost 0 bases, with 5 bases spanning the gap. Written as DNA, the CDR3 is TGCAGCGTTGAGGCCGCGAACACCGGGGAGCTGTTTTTT. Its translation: CSVEAANTGELFF.

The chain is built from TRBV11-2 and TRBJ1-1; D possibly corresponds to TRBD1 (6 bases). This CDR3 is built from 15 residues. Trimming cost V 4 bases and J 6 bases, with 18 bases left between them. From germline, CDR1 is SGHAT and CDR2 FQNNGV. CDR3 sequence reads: CASSSLGGARPEAFF. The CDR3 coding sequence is TGTGCCAGCAGCTCCTTAGGGGGGGCGAGGCCTGAAGCTTTCTTT. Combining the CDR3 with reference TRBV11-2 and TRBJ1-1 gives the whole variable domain EAGVAQSPRYKIIEKRQSVAFWCNPISGHATLYWYQQILGQGPKLLIQFQNNGVVDDSQLPKDRFSAERLKGVDSTLKIQPAKLEDSAVYLCASSSLGGARPEAFFGQGTRLTVV.

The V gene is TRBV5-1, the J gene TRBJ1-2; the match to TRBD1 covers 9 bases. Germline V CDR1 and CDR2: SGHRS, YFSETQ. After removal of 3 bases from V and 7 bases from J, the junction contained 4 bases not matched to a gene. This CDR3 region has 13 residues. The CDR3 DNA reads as TGCGCCAGCAGCTGGGACAGGGCCGGTGGCTACACCTTC. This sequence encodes CASSWDRAGGYTF.

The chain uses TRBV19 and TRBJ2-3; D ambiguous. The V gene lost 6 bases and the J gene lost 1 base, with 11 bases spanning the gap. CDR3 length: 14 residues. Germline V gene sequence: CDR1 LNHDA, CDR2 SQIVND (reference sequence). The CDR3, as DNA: TGTGCCAGTAGAGCTCCTCGGGGCACAGATACGCAGTATTTT. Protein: CASRAPRGTDTQYF.

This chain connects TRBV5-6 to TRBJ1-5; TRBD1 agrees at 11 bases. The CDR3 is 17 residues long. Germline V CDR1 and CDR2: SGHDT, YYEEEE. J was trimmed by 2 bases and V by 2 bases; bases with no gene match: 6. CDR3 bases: TGTGCCAGCAGCTTCCTTGGGACAGGGGGTGGCAATCAGCCCCAGCATTTT. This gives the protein CASSFLGTGGGNQPQHF.

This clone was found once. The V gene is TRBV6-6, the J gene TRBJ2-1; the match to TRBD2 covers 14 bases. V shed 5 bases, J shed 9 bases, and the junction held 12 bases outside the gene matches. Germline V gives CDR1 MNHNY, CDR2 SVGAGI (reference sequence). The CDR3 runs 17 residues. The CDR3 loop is CASSPIGTSGSRAEQFF. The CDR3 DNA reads TGTGCCAGCAGTCCGATCGGGACTAGCGGGAGTAGAGCTGAGCAGTTCTTC.

The CDR3 region has the DNA TGTGCCAGCAGTAGGACAGTCCTTTATAACTATGGCTACACCTTC. This codes for CASSRTVLYNYGYTF. V usage is TRBV6-5 and J usage is TRBJ1-2; tentatively, D is TRBD1 (6 bases). Trimming took off 5 bases at V and 1 base at J, with 14 bases between the two ends. This CDR3 region has 15 residues. In germline, CDR1 is MNHEY, CDR2 SVGAGI.

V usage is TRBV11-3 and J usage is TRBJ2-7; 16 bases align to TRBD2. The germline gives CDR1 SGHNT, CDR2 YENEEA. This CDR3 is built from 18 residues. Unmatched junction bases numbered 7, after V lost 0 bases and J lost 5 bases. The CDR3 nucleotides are TGTGCCAGCAGCTTAGATTTGGGACTAGCGGGAGGGCCCAACGAGCAGTACTTC. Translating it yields CASSLDLGLAGGPNEQYF.

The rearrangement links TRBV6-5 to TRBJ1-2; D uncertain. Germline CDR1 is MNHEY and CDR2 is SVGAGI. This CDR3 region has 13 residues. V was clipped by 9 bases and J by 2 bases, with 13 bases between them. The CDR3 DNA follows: TGTGCCAGTCACCTCGACACGAACTATGGCTACACCTTC. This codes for CASHLDTNYGYTF.

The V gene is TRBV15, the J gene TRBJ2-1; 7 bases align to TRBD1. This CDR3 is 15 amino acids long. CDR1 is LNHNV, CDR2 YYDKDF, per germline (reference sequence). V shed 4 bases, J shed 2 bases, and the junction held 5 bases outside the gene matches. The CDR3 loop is CATSTDREPYNEQFF. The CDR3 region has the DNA TGTGCCACCAGCACAGACAGGGAGCCCTACAATGAGCAGTTCTTC.

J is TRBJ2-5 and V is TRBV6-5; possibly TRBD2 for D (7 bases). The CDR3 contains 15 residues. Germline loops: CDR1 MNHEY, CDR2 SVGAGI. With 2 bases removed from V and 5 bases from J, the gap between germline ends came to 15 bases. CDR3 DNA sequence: TGTGCCAGCAGTTACGAGCGGGGAGGGGGGGAGACCCAGTACTTC. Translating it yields CASSYERGGGETQYF.

CDR3 nucleotides: TGTGCCATCAGTGACGTGGACAGCATAGGACGCTATGGCTACACCTTC. Its translation: CAISDVDSIGRYGYTF. J is TRBJ1-2 and V is TRBV10-3; D is perhaps TRBD1 (6 bases). The CDR3 extends over 16 amino acids. In germline, CDR1 is ENHRY, CDR2 SYGVKD. V was trimmed by 3 bases and J by 4 bases, leaving 18 bases between them.

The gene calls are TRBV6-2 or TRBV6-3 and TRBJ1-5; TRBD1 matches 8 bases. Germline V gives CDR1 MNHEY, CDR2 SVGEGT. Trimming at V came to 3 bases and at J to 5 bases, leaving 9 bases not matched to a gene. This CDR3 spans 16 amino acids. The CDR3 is CASSYSLQGGYQPQHF. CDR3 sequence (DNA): TGTGCCAGCAGTTATTCCCTACAGGGGGGTTATCAGCCCCAGCATTTT.

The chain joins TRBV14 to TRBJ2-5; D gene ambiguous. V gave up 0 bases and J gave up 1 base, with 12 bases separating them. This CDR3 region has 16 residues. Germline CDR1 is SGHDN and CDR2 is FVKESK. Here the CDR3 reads CASSQDWLGVQETQYF. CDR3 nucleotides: TGTGCCAGCAGCCAAGATTGGCTTGGGGTCCAAGAGACCCAGTACTTC.

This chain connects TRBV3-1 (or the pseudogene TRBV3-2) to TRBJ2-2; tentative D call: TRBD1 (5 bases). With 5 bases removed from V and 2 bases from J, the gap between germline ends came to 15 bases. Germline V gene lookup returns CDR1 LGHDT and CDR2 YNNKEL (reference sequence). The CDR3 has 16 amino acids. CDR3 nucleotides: TGTGCCAGCAGCACCCGTCGACAGACCAACACCGGGGAGCTGTTTTTT. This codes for CASSTRRQTNTGELFF.

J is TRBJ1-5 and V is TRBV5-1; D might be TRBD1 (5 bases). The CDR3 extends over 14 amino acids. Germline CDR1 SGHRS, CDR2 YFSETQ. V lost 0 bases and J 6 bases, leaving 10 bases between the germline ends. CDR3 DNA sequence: TGCGCCAGCAGCTTGGGGGGCCCGGGTCAGCCCCAGCATTTT. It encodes CASSLGGPGQPQHF. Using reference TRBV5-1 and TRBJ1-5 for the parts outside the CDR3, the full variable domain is KAGVTQTPRYLIKTRGQQVTLSCSPISGHRSVSWYQQTPGQGLQFLFEYFSETQRNKGNFPGRFSGRQFSNSRSEMNVSTLELGDSALYLCASSLGGPGQPQHFGDGTRLSIL.

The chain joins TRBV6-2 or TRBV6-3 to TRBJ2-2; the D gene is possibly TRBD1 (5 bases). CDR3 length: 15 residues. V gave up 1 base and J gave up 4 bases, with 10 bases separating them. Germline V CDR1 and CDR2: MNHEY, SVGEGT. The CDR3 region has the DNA TGTGCCAGCAGTTACTTTGCAGGGCGCACCGGGGAGCTGTTTTTT. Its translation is CASSYFAGRTGELFF.

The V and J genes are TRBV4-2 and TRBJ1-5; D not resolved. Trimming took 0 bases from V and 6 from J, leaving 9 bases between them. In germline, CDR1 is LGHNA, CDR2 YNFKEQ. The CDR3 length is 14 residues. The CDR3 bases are TGTGCCAGCAGCCAAGAAGTTGCGAGTCAGCCCCAGCATTTT. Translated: CASSQEVASQPQHF.

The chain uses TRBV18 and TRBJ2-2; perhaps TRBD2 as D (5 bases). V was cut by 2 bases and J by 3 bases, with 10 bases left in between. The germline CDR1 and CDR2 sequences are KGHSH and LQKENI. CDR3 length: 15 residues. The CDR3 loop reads CASSPSGRDTGELFF. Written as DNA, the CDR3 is TGTGCCAGCTCACCATCGGGAAGGGACACCGGGGAGCTGTTTTTT.